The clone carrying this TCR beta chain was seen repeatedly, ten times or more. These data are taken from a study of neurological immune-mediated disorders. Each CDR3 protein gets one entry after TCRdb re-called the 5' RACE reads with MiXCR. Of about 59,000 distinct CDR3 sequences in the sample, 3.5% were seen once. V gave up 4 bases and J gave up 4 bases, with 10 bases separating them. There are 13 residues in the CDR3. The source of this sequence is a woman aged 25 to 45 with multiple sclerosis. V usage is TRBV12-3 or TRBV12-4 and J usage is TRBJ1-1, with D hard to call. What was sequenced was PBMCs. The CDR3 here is CASSWRKGTEAFF. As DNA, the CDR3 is TGTGCCAGCAGTTGGCGGAAAGGCACTGAAGCTTTCTTT.